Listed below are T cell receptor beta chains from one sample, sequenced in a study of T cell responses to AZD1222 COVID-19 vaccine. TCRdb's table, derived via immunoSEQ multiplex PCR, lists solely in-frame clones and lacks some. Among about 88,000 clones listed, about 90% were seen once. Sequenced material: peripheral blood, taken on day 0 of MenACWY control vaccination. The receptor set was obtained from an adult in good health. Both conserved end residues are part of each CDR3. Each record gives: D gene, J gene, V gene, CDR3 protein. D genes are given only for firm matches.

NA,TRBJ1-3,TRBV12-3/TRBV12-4,CASSDPHDTIYF
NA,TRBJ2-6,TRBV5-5,CASSLATVGANVLTF
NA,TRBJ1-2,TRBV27,CASSLGWDSSYTF
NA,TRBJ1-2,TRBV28,CASSPLVSFGYTF
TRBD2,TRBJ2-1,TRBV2,CASSDGTRASRQFF
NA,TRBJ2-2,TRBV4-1,CASSSTGGANTGELFF
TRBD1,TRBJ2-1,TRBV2,CASRAGTGGDYEQFF
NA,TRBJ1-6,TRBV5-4,CASSSGGEGSPLHF
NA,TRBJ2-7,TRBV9,CASSVAANTNYEQYF
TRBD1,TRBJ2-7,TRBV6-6,CASSTGGYEQYF
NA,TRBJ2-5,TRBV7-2,CASSLGPQGGETQYF
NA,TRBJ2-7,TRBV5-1,CASSLGTENYEQYF
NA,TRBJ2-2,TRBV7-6,CASSSTPVANTGELFF
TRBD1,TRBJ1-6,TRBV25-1,CASSKGGQGYSPLHF
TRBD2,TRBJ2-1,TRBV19,CASTSGGGRINEQFF
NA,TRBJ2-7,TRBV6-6,CASSYPPPGESYEQYF
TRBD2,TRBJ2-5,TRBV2,CASSARLAGPTETQYF